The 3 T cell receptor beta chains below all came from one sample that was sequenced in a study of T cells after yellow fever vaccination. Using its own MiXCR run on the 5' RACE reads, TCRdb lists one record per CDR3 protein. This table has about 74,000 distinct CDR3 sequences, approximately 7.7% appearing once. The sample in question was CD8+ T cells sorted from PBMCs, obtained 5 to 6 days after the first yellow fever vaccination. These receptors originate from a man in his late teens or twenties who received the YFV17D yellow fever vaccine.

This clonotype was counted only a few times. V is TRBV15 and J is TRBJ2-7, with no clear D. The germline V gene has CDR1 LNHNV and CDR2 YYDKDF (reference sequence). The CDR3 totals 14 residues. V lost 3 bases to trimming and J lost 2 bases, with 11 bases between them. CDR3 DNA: TGTGCCACCAGCAGGACGAGACTCCCCTACGAGCAGTACTTC. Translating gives CATSRTRLPYEQYF.

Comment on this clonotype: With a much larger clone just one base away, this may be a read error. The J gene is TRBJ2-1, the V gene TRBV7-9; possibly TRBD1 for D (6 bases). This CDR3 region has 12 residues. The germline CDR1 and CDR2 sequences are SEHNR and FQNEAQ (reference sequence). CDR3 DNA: TGTGCCAGCATCTTAGCGCTCAGGGGGCAGTTCTTC. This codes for CASILALRGQFF.

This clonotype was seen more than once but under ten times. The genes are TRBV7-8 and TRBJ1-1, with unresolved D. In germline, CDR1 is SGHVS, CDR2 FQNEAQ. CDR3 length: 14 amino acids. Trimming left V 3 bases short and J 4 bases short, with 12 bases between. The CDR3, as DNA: TGTGCCAGCAGCTTTCTGAGTAAGGCCACTGAAGCTTTCTTT. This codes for CASSFLSKATEAFF.